The 5 T cell receptor beta chains in this list originate from one sample, sequenced in a study of metastatic and nonmetastatic thyroid tumors. All patients were treatment-naive before thyroid surgery. TCRdb called clones again from the PCR reads with MiXCR. Among around 19,000 clones listed, about 16% were seen once. The sample was blood. These TCRs come from a female donor with papillary thyroid cancer or a benign thyroid nodule (not recorded which). Some clones in this sample may be carry-over from other donors' samples.

The sample holds many counts of this clone. A much more abundant neighbour one base away suggests this may be a read error. Other DNA sequences of this sample code for an identical CDR3. The chain uses TRBV6-1 and TRBJ2-7; a possible D gene is TRBD1 (6 bases). The CDR3 length is 14 residues. Germline V lookup: CDR1 MNHNS, CDR2 SASEGT. CDR3 DNA sequence: TGCGCCAGCAAATGGGACACTGGGTCCTACGAGCAGTACTTC. Its translation: CASKWDTGSYEQYF.

This clone occurred a few times. One end of the junction varies from germline; a read error may be responsible. Other DNA sequences of this sample code for an identical CDR3. The rearrangement links TRBV27 to TRBJ1-2; no reliable D call. Germline V gene lookup returns CDR1 MNHEY and CDR2 SMNVEV (reference sequence). This CDR3 is built from 15 residues. DNA of the CDR3: TGTGCTAGCAGTCCCCGCATTGGTGGGAACTATGGATACACCTTC. Translated, it gives CASSPRIGGNYGYTF.

At least ten counts were recorded for this clone. The chain links TRBV3-1 to TRBJ2-2, with D hard to call. The V gene lost 4 bases and the J gene lost 3 bases, with 12 bases spanning the gap. Germline CDR1 LGHDT, CDR2 YNNKEL (reference sequence). The CDR3 length is 15 residues. CDR3 sequence: CASSRIEWDTGELFF. Written as DNA, the CDR3 is TGTGCCAGCAGCCGAATAGAGTGGGACACCGGGGAGCTGTTTTTT.

This clone has a count of ten or more. V gene TRBV4-1 combines with J gene TRBJ2-2, with a possible D match to TRBD1 (6 bases). Trimming pared 2 bases from V and 3 bases from J, leaving 25 bases between. Germline V lookup: CDR1 MGHRA, CDR2 YSYEKL. There are 20 residues in the CDR3. Written as DNA, the CDR3 is TGCGCCAGCAGCCAACGCCCGGGACACCAGCCCCGGGGTCACACCGGGGAGCTGTTTTTT. Translating gives CASSQRPGHQPRGHTGELFF.

By frequency in the sample, this clone is large (0.1 to 1%). The chain has TRBV6-4 and TRBJ2-1, with D unclear. Germline CDR1 and CDR2: MRHNA and SNTAGT. The ends were cut back, 3 bases at V and 4 bases at J, with 13 bases in the middle. CDR3 length: 15 amino acids. The DNA for the CDR3 is TGTGCCAGCAGTGAGACCCCTGACCCATACAATGAGCAGTTCTTC. This encodes CASSETPDPYNEQFF.